This T cell receptor beta chain was sequenced in a study of cytotoxic CD8 clonotypes in ibrutinib-treated CLL (dated by TCRdb to the early 2020s). About the full investigation: The cohort had 11 relapsed/refractory and approximately 15 treatment-naive patients; 17 to 18 were IGHV unmutated. On average, each sample had approximately 280,000 productive templates and almost 95,000 productive rearrangements. Response samples were taken after a median of approximately 13 months on treatment, ranging from about 6 to 36 months. Partial responses were observed in roughly 25 patients and complete responses in 2; after a median follow-up of roughly 72 months, remission was maintained in approximately 15 patients and progression was observed in some twelve. Cryopreserved peripheral blood mononuclear cells were collected at three points: before therapy, at response, and at either sustained remission or disease progression. Of the approximately 90 participants in the trial, approximately 25 had longitudinal samples available.

For TCR beta library preparation, about 1.8 micrograms of genomic DNA were isolated from cryopreserved PBMCs. Longitudinal blood samples from CLL patients receiving ibrutinib monotherapy were subjected to high-throughput TCR beta sequencing. Patients were enrolled in a phase 2 open-label single-center ibrutinib monotherapy trial. A MiSeq instrument was used for deep resolution sequencing, which targeted depths ranging from 1 in 1 million up to 1 in 200,000 T cells, with coverage averaging 10x for each clonotype. The immunoSEQ hsTCRB Kit was used to generate the TCR beta libraries. In the paper's pipeline: The data were analyzed with ImmunoSEQ Analyzer and ImmunoSEQ Data Assistant, and V, D and J gene assignments followed IMGT definitions. Clonality was computed as one minus normalized Shannon entropy of productive rearrangement frequencies, ranging from 0 to 1. Only overrepresented clonotypes making up at least 0.05% of each patient's repertoire were included in the public clonotype analysis. About a dozen age-matched healthy donor repertoires from immuneACCESS served as clonality controls. This immuneACCESS table, as held by TCRdb, lists in-frame sequences with V and J called but not all clones. Of the missing ones, under half trace to an unresolved V gene in checked studies; the others have no known cause. D and trimming come from the DNA, and the V and J calls and clone size come from that table. The sample includes more than 300,000 clones, with 70% to 80% observed a single time. The ten largest make up 6.5% to 8.5% of the sample.

Results and caveats for the whole study, not just this receptor: Clonality rose at ibrutinib response, remained stable during sustained remission, and dropped back toward baseline at progression. Public clonotypes were rare and either contracted or stayed stable during treatment, and the rise in clonality at ibrutinib response reflected the expansion of private clonotypes. Sampling times were not matched between patients in sustained remission and patients whose disease was progressing, and lymph node repertoires were not examined. Baseline clonality exceeded that of age-matched healthy donors and correlated strongly with circulating CD8+ T-cell counts.

The cysteine opens and the phenylalanine closes a CDR3 of 15 amino acids. CDR3 DNA is the only sequence kept; it has 45 bases, read in frame from the first base. V drops 0 bases and J drops 1 base, leaving 9 bases in between. CDR1 and CDR2, looked up from the germline V gene, are SNHLY and FYNNEI. This clone showed up just once. Its antigen target is currently unknown. The sample holds no much larger clone one base away, and base qualities are not on file. The sequenced sample was PBMCs, obtained before ibrutinib treatment. The rearranged chain carries TRBV2 and TRBJ1-2, with the D gene uncertain. This receptor was taken from a human donor with chronic lymphocytic leukemia. At the DNA level, the sequence is TGTGCCAGCAGTGAAGCGAGGCAGGTTAACTATGGCTACACCTTC. This sequence encodes CASSEARQVNYGYTF.